The clone carrying this T cell receptor beta chain has a handful of counts. The CDR3 totals 15 residues. J gave up 7 bases and V 3 bases, and 8 bases lay outside the gene matches. Looked up from germline, CDR1 is SGHTA and CDR2 is FQGTGA. This sample was included in a study of blood T cells in healthy people across ages. Primed by a sample-barcoded 5' primer and a J-beta primer mix, a second PCR proceeded for about 7 to 12 cycles. From the 5' RACE reads, TCRdb called clonotypes with MiXCR, one entry per CDR3 protein. Of about 800,000 distinct CDR3 sequences listed, approximately 25% were seen once; the top ten hold 3.7%. These data also featured in a second study, about T cells of mothers and their children.

The clonotype was recovered from a boy younger than 18 in good health. Sample: blood. The chain combines TRBV7-3 with TRBJ2-1; 8 positions match TRBD1. CDR3 region: CASSLSDRGRNEQFF. In nucleotides, the CDR3 is TGTGCCAGCAGCTTGAGTGACAGGGGTAGGAATGAGCAGTTCTTC.